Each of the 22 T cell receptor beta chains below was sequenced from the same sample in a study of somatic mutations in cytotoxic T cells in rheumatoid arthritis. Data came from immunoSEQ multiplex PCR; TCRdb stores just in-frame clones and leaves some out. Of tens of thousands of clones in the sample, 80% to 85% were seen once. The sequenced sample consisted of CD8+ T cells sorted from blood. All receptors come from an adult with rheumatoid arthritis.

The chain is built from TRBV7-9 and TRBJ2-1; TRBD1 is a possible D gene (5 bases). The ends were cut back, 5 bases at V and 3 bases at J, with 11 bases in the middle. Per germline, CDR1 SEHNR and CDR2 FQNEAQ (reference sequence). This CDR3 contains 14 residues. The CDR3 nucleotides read TGTGCCAGCAGCCTGAGAACAGGCTACAATGAGCAGTTCTTC. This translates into CASSLRTGYNEQFF.

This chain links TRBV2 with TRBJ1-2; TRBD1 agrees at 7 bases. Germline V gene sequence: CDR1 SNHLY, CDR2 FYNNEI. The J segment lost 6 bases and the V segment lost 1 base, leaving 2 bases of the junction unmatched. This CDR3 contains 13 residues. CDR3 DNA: TGTGCCAGCAGTGAAGACAGGGGAGATGGCTACACCTTC. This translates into CASSEDRGDGYTF.

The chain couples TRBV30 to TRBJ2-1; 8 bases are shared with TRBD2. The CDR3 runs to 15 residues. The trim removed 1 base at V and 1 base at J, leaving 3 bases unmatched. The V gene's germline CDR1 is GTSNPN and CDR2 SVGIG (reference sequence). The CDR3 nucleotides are TGTGCCTGGAGTGGGGGCGGGAGGTCCTACAATGAGCAGTTCTTC. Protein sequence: CAWSGGGRSYNEQFF.

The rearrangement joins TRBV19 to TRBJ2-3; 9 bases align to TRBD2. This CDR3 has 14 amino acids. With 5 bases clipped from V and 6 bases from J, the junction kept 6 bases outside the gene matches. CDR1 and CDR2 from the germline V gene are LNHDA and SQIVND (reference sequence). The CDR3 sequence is CASSWAGGPDTQYF. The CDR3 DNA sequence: TGTGCCAGTAGTTGGGCGGGAGGGCCGGATACGCAGTATTTT.

Here the CDR3 reads CASSLGVAQQYF. DNA for the CDR3: TGTGCCAGCAGCTTAGGGGTGGCCCAGCAGTACTTC. The chain links TRBV11-2 to TRBJ2-7; no clear D. The CDR3 loop spans 12 amino acids. Germline CDR1 is SGHAT and CDR2 is FQNNGV. V was pared by 1 base and J by 8 bases, with 9 bases between. Using reference TRBV11-2 and TRBJ2-7 for the parts outside the CDR3, the full variable domain is EAGVAQSPRYKIIEKRQSVAFWCNPISGHATLYWYQQILGQGPKLLIQFQNNGVVDDSQLPKDRFSAERLKGVDSTLKIQPAKLEDSAVYLCASSLGVAQQYFGPGTRLTVT.

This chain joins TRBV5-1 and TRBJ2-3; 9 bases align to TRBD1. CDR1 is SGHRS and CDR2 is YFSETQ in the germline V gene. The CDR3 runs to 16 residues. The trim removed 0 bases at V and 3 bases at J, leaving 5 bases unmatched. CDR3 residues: CASSLARDRATDTQYF. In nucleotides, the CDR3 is TGCGCCAGCAGCTTGGCCCGGGACAGGGCAACAGATACGCAGTATTTT. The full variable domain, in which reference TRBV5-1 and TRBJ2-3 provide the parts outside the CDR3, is KAGVTQTPRYLIKTRGQQVTLSCSPISGHRSVSWYQQTPGQGLQFLFEYFSETQRNKGNFPGRFSGRQFSNSRSEMNVSTLELGDSALYLCASSLARDRATDTQYFGPGTRLTVL.

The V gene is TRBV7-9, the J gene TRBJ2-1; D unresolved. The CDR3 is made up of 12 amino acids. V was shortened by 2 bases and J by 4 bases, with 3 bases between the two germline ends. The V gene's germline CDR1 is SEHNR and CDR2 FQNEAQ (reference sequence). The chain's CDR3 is CASSLLYNEQFF. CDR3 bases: TGTGCCAGCAGCTTACTTTACAATGAGCAGTTCTTC. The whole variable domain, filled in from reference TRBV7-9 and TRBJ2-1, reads DTGVSQNPRHKITKRGQNVTFRCDPISEHNRLYWYRQTLGQGPEFLTYFQNEAQLEKSRLLSDRFSAERPKGSFSTLEIQRTEQGDSAMYLCASSLLYNEQFFGPGTRLTVL.

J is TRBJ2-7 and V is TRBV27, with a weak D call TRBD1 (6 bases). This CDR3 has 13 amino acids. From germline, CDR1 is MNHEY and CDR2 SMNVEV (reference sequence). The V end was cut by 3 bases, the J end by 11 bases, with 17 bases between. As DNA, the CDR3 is TGTGCCAGCAGTTTTTCGGTCGGGACACAGGAGTACTTC. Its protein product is CASSFSVGTQEYF.

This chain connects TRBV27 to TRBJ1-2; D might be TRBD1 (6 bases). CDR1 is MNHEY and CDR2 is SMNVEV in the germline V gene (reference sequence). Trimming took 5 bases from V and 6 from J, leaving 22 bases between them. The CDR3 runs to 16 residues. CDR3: CASSTNPRGLLDGYTF. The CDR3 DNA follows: TGTGCCAGCAGTACCAACCCCAGGGGCCTTTTGGATGGCTACACCTTC.

The chain's CDR3 is CASSPDKRGPYEQYF. The DNA of the CDR3 is TGCGCCAGCAGTCCGGATAAGCGGGGACCCTACGAGCAGTACTTC. This chain uses TRBV5-1 with TRBJ2-7, with 7 bases identical to TRBD2. The CDR3 spans 15 residues. V gave up 5 bases and J gave up 2 bases; unmatched junction bases: 10. Germline-derived CDR1 and CDR2 are SGHRS and YFSETQ.

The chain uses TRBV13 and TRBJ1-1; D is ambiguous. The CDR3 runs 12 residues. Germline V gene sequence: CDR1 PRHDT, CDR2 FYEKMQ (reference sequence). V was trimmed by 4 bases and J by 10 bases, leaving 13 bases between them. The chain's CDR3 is CASSSRPAGAFF. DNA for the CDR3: TGTGCCAGCAGCTCCAGACCGGCGGGAGCTTTCTTT.

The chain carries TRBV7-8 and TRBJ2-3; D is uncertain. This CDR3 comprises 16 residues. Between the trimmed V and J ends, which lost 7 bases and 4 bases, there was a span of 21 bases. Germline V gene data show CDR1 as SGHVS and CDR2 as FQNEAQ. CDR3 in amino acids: CASTLTRATFSDTQYF. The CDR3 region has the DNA TGTGCCAGCACCCTAACCCGAGCGACCTTCTCAGATACGCAGTATTTT.

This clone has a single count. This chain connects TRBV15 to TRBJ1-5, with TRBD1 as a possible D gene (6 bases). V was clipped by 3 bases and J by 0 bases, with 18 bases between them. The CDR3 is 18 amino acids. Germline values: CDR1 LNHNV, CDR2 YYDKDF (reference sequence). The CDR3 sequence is CATSRGNRVWDSNQPQHF. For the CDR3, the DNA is TGTGCCACCAGCAGGGGGAACAGGGTTTGGGATAGCAATCAGCCCCAGCATTTT.

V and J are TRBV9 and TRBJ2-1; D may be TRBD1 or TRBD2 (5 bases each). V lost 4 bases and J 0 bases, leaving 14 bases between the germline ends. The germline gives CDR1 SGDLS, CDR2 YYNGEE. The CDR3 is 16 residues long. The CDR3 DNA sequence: TGTGCCAGCAGCTCACCTGGGACCTACTCCTACAATGAGCAGTTCTTC. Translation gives CASSSPGTYSYNEQFF.

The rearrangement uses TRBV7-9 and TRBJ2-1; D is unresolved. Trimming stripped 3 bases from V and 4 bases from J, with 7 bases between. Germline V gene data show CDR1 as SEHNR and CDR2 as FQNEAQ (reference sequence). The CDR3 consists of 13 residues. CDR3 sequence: CASSLAAYNEQFF. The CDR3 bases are TGTGCCAGCAGCTTGGCTGCATACAATGAGCAGTTCTTC.

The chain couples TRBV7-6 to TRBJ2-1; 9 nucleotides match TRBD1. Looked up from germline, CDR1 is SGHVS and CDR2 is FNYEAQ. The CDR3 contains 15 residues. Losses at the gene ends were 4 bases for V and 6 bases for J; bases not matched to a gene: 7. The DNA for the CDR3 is TGTGCCAGCAGCTCAACTCCGACAGGGGGCAATGAGCAGTTCTTC. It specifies CASSSTPTGGNEQFF.

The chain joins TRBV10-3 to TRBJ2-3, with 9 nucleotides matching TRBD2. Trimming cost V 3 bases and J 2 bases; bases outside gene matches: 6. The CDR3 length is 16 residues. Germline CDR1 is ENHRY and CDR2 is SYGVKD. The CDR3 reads CAISDVLAGSTDTQYF. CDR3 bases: TGTGCCATCAGTGATGTTCTAGCGGGATCCACAGATACGCAGTATTTT.

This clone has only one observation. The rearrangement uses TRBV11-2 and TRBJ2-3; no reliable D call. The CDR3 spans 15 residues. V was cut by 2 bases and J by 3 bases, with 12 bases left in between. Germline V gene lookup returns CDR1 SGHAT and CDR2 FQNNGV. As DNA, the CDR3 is TGTGCCAGCAGCTTAAGGACCTCTTTTACAGATACGCAGTATTTT. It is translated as CASSLRTSFTDTQYF.

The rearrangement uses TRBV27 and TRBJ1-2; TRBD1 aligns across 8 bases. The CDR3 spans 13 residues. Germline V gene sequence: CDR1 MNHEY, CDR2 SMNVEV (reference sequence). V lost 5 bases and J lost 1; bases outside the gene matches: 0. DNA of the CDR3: TGTGCCAGCAGTACAGGGGGTAACTATGGCTACACCTTC. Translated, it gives CASSTGGNYGYTF.

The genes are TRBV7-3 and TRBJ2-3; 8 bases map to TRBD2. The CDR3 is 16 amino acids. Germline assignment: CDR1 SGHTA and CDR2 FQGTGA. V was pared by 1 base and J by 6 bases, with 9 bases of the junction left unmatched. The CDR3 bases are TGTGCCAGCAGCTTAATTGCGGGGGGACTTGCGGATACGCAGTATTTT. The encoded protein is CASSLIAGGLADTQYF.

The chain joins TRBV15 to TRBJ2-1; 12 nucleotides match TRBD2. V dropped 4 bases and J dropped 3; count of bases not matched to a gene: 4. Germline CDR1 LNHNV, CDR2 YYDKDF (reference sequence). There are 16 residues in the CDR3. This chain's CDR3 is CATSTSGGALYNEQFF. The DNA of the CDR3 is TGTGCCACCAGCACTAGCGGGGGGGCCCTCTACAATGAGCAGTTCTTC.

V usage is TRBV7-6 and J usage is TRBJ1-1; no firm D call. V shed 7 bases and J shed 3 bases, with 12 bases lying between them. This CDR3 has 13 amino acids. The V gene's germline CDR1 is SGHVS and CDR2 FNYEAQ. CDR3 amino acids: CASKDQADTEAFF. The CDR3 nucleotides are TGTGCCAGCAAAGATCAAGCGGACACTGAAGCTTTCTTT.